Listed here are 31 T cell receptor beta chains from one sample, sequenced in a study of blood T cell repertoires in COVID-19. The data were produced by immunoSEQ multiplex PCR, yet TCRdb's version contains in-frame clones alone and is incomplete. This sample yields some 200,000 clones, of which around 84% are seen a single time; roughly 5.3% belongs to the top ten. The sequencing sample was made of peripheral blood. The receptor set was obtained from a woman aged 55-70 years who had recovered from COVID-19.

V and J are TRBV11-2 and TRBJ2-5; TRBD2 aligns across 16 bases. The CDR3 contains 17 residues. Trimming at V came to 3 bases and at J to 5 bases, leaving 6 bases not matched to a gene. Germline values: CDR1 SGHAT, CDR2 FQNNGV. In nucleotides, the CDR3 is TGTGCCAGCAGCTTGGGGACTAGCGGGGGGGCCATGGAGACCCAGTACTTC. As protein: CASSLGTSGGAMETQYF.

The rearrangement joins TRBV7-9 to TRBJ1-6; possible D gene TRBD1, 5 bases. Germline CDR1 reads SEHNR; CDR2 reads FQNEAQ (reference sequence). The V gene lost 4 bases and the J gene lost 10 bases, with 14 bases spanning the gap. CDR3 size: 14 residues. The CDR3 DNA follows: TGTGCCAGCAGCTCGTCCAGGGAGGGATCACCCCTCCACTTT. Translating it yields CASSSSREGSPLHF.

The genes are TRBV11-2 and TRBJ1-2, with unresolved D. With 4 bases removed from V and 3 bases from J, the gap between germline ends came to 12 bases. The germline V gene encodes CDR1 SGHAT and CDR2 FQNNGV. The CDR3 runs to 14 residues. Here the CDR3 DNA reads TGTGCCAGCAGCTCCCGGAGGCGGCACTATGGCTACACCTTC. Translation gives CASSSRRRHYGYTF. Complete variable domain (other parts from reference TRBV11-2 and TRBJ1-2): EAGVAQSPRYKIIEKRQSVAFWCNPISGHATLYWYQQILGQGPKLLIQFQNNGVVDDSQLPKDRFSAERLKGVDSTLKIQPAKLEDSAVYLCASSSRRRHYGYTFGSGTRLTVV.

CDR3 sequence (DNA): TGTGCCAGCAGGCCAAGCGAACGCTTGGGTGAGCAGTTCTTC. Translated: CASRPSERLGEQFF. This sequence joins TRBV9 and TRBJ2-1; D gene ambiguous. The CDR3 runs to 14 residues. V was cut by 5 bases and J by 9 bases, with 18 bases left in between. Per germline, CDR1 SGDLS and CDR2 YYNGEE.

The V and J genes are TRBV18 and TRBJ2-2, with a possible D match to TRBD1 (5 bases). Germline loops: CDR1 KGHSH, CDR2 LQKENI. CDR3 length: 16 residues. Trimming left V 3 bases short and J 7 bases short, with 18 bases between. The CDR3 reads CASSPPSKGLNGELFF. The CDR3 region has the DNA TGTGCCAGCTCACCTCCCTCAAAGGGGCTGAACGGGGAGCTGTTTTTT.

The V call is TRBV18, the J call TRBJ2-1; 8 positions agree with TRBD2. Trimming cost V 4 bases and J 9 bases; bases outside gene matches: 14. CDR3 length: 16 amino acids. From germline, CDR1 is KGHSH and CDR2 LQKENI. The CDR3 loop reads CASSLLRGGISGEQFF. The CDR3 nucleotides read TGTGCCAGCTCACTTCTACGGGGGGGCATTAGCGGTGAGCAGTTCTTC.

The chain uses TRBV11-2 and TRBJ1-1; 7 nucleotides agree with TRBD1. The CDR3 extends over 17 amino acids. V gave up 1 base and J gave up 1 base; unmatched junction bases: 9. Germline values: CDR1 SGHAT, CDR2 FQNNGV. CDR3 region: CASSLGEWDSPNTEAFF. In nucleotides, the CDR3 is TGTGCCAGCAGCTTAGGCGAATGGGACAGCCCGAACACTGAAGCTTTCTTT.

Details on this clone: Given a much more abundant clone one base away, this may be a read error. This rearrangement joins TRBV7-8 to TRBJ2-3, with D unresolved. From germline, CDR1 is SGHVS and CDR2 FQNEAQ. V lost 1 base, J lost 1 base, and 3 bases lay in between. CDR3 length: 13 amino acids. The CDR3 is CASSLGGTDTQYF. DNA for the CDR3: TGTGCCAGCAGCTTAGGAGGCACAGATACGCAGTATTTT.

The V and J genes are TRBV24-1 and TRBJ1-2; 9 bases fit TRBD1. The V gene's germline CDR1 is KGHDR and CDR2 SFDVKD. Losses at the gene ends were 3 bases for V and 8 bases for J; bases not matched to a gene: 6. The CDR3 loop spans 14 amino acids. The CDR3 nucleotides are TGTGCCACCAGTGATAGGGACAGGGTATCCGGCTACACCTTC. This codes for CATSDRDRVSGYTF.

This clone was counted a single time. The rearrangement uses TRBV10-3 and TRBJ1-1, with no clear D. This CDR3 comprises 14 residues. V was trimmed by 4 bases and J by 3 bases, leaving 12 bases between them. The germline gives CDR1 ENHRY, CDR2 SYGVKD. CDR3 sequence: CAISVTGVDTEAFF. The CDR3 DNA is TGTGCCATCAGTGTGACCGGGGTCGACACTGAAGCTTTCTTT.

The genes are TRBV6-5 and TRBJ2-5; D is perhaps TRBD1 (6 bases). The ends were cut back, 0 bases at V and 1 base at J, with 12 bases in the middle. Germline CDR1 is MNHEY and CDR2 is SVGAGI. This CDR3 comprises 16 residues. The CDR3 coding sequence is TGTGCCAGCAGTTACTCGGGTATGGACAGCCAAGAGACCCAGTACTTC. Translated: CASSYSGMDSQETQYF.

V is TRBV18 and J is TRBJ2-1; TRBD1 aligns across 12 bases. The length of the CDR3 is 14 residues. CDR1 and CDR2 (germline): KGHSH, LQKENI. After removal of 5 bases from V and 8 bases from J, the junction contained 4 bases not matched to a gene. In DNA, the CDR3 is TGTGCCAGCTCAGCGGGACAGGGGGCATATGAGCAGTTCTTC. Protein product: CASSAGQGAYEQFF.

The chain uses TRBV25-1 and TRBJ2-1, with 7 bases that match TRBD2. This CDR3 contains 15 residues. With 1 base clipped from V and 4 bases from J, the junction kept 4 bases outside the gene matches. Germline values: CDR1 MGHDK, CDR2 SYGVNS. The CDR3 loop reads CASSELPSGYNEQFF. CDR3 DNA: TGTGCCAGCAGTGAATTACCTAGCGGATACAATGAGCAGTTCTTC.

This clone appeared once. This chain links TRBV10-3 with TRBJ2-5; TRBD1 aligns across 8 bases. CDR1 and CDR2 (germline): ENHRY, SYGVKD. This CDR3 has 14 amino acids. V lost 7 bases to trimming and J lost 4 bases; unmatched junction nucleotides: 8. The CDR3 spells CAIKEDRVRETQYF. DNA for the CDR3: TGTGCCATCAAAGAGGACAGGGTCAGAGAGACCCAGTACTTC.

This chain links TRBV19 with TRBJ2-2, with a tentative D call TRBD1 (6 bases). In germline, CDR1 is LNHDA, CDR2 SQIVND (reference sequence). Trimming removed 6 bases at V and 5 bases at J, with 13 bases between. The CDR3 extends over 14 amino acids. CDR3 in DNA: TGTGCCAGTAGCGCACAGGGACGAACCGGGGAGCTGTTTTTT. It specifies CASSAQGRTGELFF. Using reference TRBV19 and TRBJ2-2 for the parts outside the CDR3, the full variable domain is DGGITQSPKYLFRKEGQNVTLSCEQNLNHDAMYWYRQDPGQGLRLIYYSQIVNDFQKGDIAEGYSVSREKKESFPLTVTSAQKNPTAFYLCASSAQGRTGELFFGEGSRLTVL.

This clone occurred once. The V call is TRBV2, the J call TRBJ1-6, with D maybe TRBD1 (6 bases). Trimming took 8 bases from V and 0 from J, leaving 11 bases between them. Germline CDR1 is SNHLY and CDR2 is FYNNEI. This CDR3 region has 15 residues. The CDR3 DNA sequence: TGTGCCAGCCGGACAGAGAGCTCCTATAATTCACCCCTCCACTTT. Translated: CASRTESSYNSPLHF. Based on the CDR3 plus reference TRBV2 and TRBJ1-6, the full variable domain is EPEVTQTPSHQVTQMGQEVILRCVPISNHLYFYWYRQILGQKVEFLVSFYNNEISEKSEIFDDQFSVERPDGSNFTLKIRSTKLEDSAMYFCASRTESSYNSPLHFGNGTRLTVT.

The chain links TRBV11-3 to TRBJ2-3; D may be TRBD1 (6 bases). V dropped 0 bases and J dropped 4 bases, with 11 bases sitting between them. This CDR3 has 15 residues. Germline-derived CDR1 and CDR2 are SGHNT and YENEEA. Here the CDR3 DNA reads TGTGCCAGCAGCTTAGAAACAGGGTGGTCAGATACGCAGTATTTT. Protein: CASSLETGWSDTQYF.

The chain joins TRBV2 to TRBJ2-1, with 9 bases that match TRBD2. The CDR3 covers 16 residues. Germline CDR1 and CDR2: SNHLY and FYNNEI. V was clipped by 2 bases and J by 8 bases; unmatched bases: 10. CDR3 nucleotides: TGTGCCAGCAGTGAATGGACACAGCGGGGGGCCCATGAGCAGTTCTTC. Encoded protein: CASSEWTQRGAHEQFF.

V gene TRBV11-1 combines with J gene TRBJ1-2, with 7 bases aligning to TRBD1. The CDR3 contains 12 residues. The trim removed 3 bases at V and 8 bases at J, leaving 3 bases unmatched. Germline V gene sequence: CDR1 SGHAT, CDR2 FQDESV (reference sequence). In DNA form, the CDR3 reads TGTGCCAGCAGCTTCGGGACAGCCGGCTACACCTTC. Translation: CASSFGTAGYTF. The full variable domain, in which reference TRBV11-1 and TRBJ1-2 provide the parts outside the CDR3, is EAEVAQSPRYKITEKSQAVAFWCDPISGHATLYWYRQILGQGPELLVQFQDESVVDDSQLPKDRFSAERLKGVDSTLKIQPAELGDSAMYLCASSFGTAGYTFGSGTRLTVV.

The chain employs TRBV12-5 and TRBJ2-3; 10 bases map to TRBD2. Germline V gene data show CDR1 as LGHNT and CDR2 as FRNRAP. The CDR3 extends over 17 amino acids. J gave up 5 bases and V 0 bases, and 8 bases lay outside the gene matches. DNA of the CDR3: TGTGCTAGTGGTTTGGTAGCGGGGGGGAAAAATTTAGATACGCAGTATTTT. Its protein product is CASGLVAGGKNLDTQYF.

V gene TRBV12-3 or TRBV12-4 combines with J gene TRBJ2-7; 9 bases match TRBD2. The CDR3 runs 13 residues. V was pared by 7 bases and J by 4 bases, with 5 bases of the junction left unmatched. DNA of the CDR3: TGTGCCAGCACAGCGGGGGGATCATACGAGCAGTACTTC. Protein: CASTAGGSYEQYF.

V is TRBV4-3 and J is TRBJ2-3; 9 positions agree with TRBD2. The CDR3 has 17 amino acids. With 1 base clipped from V and 0 bases from J, the junction kept 5 bases outside the gene matches. Germline CDR1 and CDR2: LGHNA and YSLEER. The CDR3 here is CASSQGRTSASTDTQYF. The DNA for the CDR3 is TGCGCCAGCAGCCAAGGTCGGACTAGCGCCAGCACAGATACGCAGTATTTT.

V gene TRBV28 combines with J gene TRBJ1-5, with no clear D. Germline CDR1 MDHEN, CDR2 SYDVKM. This CDR3 has 15 amino acids. V gave up 3 bases and J gave up 1 base, with 10 bases separating them. CDR3 sequence reads: CASSFNSRSNQPQHF. The CDR3 DNA reads TGTGCCAGCAGTTTCAACAGTCGGAGCAATCAGCCCCAGCATTTT.

The rearrangement uses TRBV9 and TRBJ1-1; TRBD1 matches at 7 bases. Germline CDR1 and CDR2: SGDLS and YYNGEE. CDR3 length: 14 residues. Trimming removed 7 bases from V and 6 bases from J; junction bases left unmatched: 12. For the CDR3, the DNA is TGTGCCAGCCGAAGAGGGGGCGGATCGGCTGAAGCTTTCTTT. Protein product: CASRRGGGSAEAFF.

The chain has TRBV5-1 and TRBJ1-1, with D uncertain. V was clipped by 5 bases and J by 5 bases, with 16 bases between them. Germline-derived CDR1 and CDR2 are SGHRS and YFSETQ. There are 14 residues in the CDR3. The DNA for the CDR3 is TGCGCCAGCAGGGCTGCATGGGGAGAAACTGAAGCTTTCTTT. As protein: CASRAAWGETEAFF.

The chain has TRBV6-5 and TRBJ2-7, with D possibly matching TRBD2 (5 bases). There are 13 residues in the CDR3. V was shortened by 2 bases and J by 6 bases, with 11 bases between the two germline ends. Germline V gene lookup returns CDR1 MNHEY and CDR2 SVGAGI. CDR3 coding DNA: TGTGCCAGCAGTTACCCTAGCTTGGGCGAGCAGTACTTC. Its translation is CASSYPSLGEQYF.

The V and J genes are TRBV4-1 and TRBJ2-7, with 9 bases identical to TRBD1. The V gene's germline CDR1 is MGHRA and CDR2 YSYEKL. This CDR3 spans 16 amino acids. J gave up 6 bases and V 3 bases, and 12 bases lay outside the gene matches. The CDR3 is CASSHLTRDRDREQYF. The CDR3 bases are TGCGCCAGCAGCCACCTAACCCGGGACAGGGACCGCGAGCAGTACTTC.

The chain has TRBV5-1 and TRBJ2-7; 11 bases map to TRBD2. Unmatched junction bases numbered 9, after V lost 2 bases and J lost 2 bases. Germline CDR1 SGHRS, CDR2 YFSETQ. This CDR3 is built from 17 residues. DNA for the CDR3: TGCGCCAGCAGCTTAACCCCTAGCGGGGGGCGACCCTACGAGCAGTACTTC. This codes for CASSLTPSGGRPYEQYF.

This chain joins TRBV12-5 and TRBJ1-1, with TRBD1 identical over 7 bases. There are 16 residues in the CDR3. The germline CDR1 and CDR2 sequences are LGHNT and FRNRAP. V gave up 0 bases and J gave up 3 bases; unmatched junction bases: 7. The CDR3 region has the DNA TGTGCTAGTGGTTTGGTGCTACAGGGGCGGGACACTGAAGCTTTCTTT. Its translation: CASGLVLQGRDTEAFF.

The chain links TRBV3-1 (or the pseudogene TRBV3-2) to TRBJ1-1, with 9 bases lining up with TRBD1. CDR3 length equals 13 residues. CDR1 is LGHDT, CDR2 YNNKEL, per germline (reference sequence). Unmatched junction bases numbered 2, after V lost 3 bases and J lost 6 bases. In DNA form, the CDR3 reads TGTGCCAGCAGCCAGAGACAGGGGGCTGAAGCTTTCTTT. Protein sequence: CASSQRQGAEAFF.

The chain uses TRBV9 and TRBJ2-1; possible D gene TRBD1, 5 bases. The CDR3 consists of 15 residues. Trimming took 0 bases from V and 3 from J, leaving 10 bases between them. Germline V gene data show CDR1 as SGDLS and CDR2 as YYNGEE. In nucleotides, the CDR3 is TGTGCCAGCAGCGTAGAAGGACACCGCTACAATGAGCAGTTCTTC. Its translation: CASSVEGHRYNEQFF.